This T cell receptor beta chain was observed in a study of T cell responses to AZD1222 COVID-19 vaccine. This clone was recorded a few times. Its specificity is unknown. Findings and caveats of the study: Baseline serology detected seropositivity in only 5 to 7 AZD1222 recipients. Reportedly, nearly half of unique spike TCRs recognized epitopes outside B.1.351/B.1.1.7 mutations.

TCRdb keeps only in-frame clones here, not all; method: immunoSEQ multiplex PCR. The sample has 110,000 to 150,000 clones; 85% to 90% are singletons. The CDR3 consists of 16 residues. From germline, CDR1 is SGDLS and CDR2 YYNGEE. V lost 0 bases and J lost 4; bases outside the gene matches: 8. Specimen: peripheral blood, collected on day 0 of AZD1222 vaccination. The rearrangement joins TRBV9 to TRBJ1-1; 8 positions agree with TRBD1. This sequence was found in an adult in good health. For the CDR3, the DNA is TGTGCCAGCAGCGTAGGACCAGGACAGGGCGCCACTGAAGCTTTCTTT. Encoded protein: CASSVGPGQGATEAFF.